Following are 13 T cell receptor beta chains from one sample sequenced in a study of T cell responses to AZD1222 COVID-19 vaccine. Sequencing was performed with immunoSEQ multiplex PCR; in TCRdb, only in-frame clones are kept and a portion is missing. The table records about 110,000 clones, roughly 93% of them present only once. Sequencing was performed on peripheral blood, taken 28 days after the second AZD1222 dose. The receptors shown here come from an adult who received the AZD1222 COVID-19 vaccine.

This chain links TRBV6-1 with TRBJ2-7, with D possibly being TRBD1 (5 bases). In germline, CDR1 is MNHNS, CDR2 SASEGT. The CDR3 is 13 amino acids. V gave up 0 bases and J gave up 4 bases, with 7 bases separating them. This CDR3 reads CASSEARQYEQYF. Written as DNA, the CDR3 is TGTGCCAGCAGTGAAGCACGACAGTACGAGCAGTACTTC.

The chain uses TRBV10-3 and TRBJ1-1; 7 bases are shared with TRBD1. CDR3 length equals 16 residues. Per the germline V gene, CDR1 is ENHRY and CDR2 is SYGVKD. V lost 6 bases and J lost 3; bases outside the gene matches: 13. In DNA, the CDR3 is TGTGCCATCAGAAGTAGGGGGCACGGCACGTACACTGAAGCTTTCTTT. Protein sequence: CAIRSRGHGTYTEAFF.

This chain links TRBV4-1 with TRBJ1-3; D may be TRBD1 (5 bases). This CDR3 region has 17 residues. V lost 0 bases and J 4 bases, leaving 16 bases between the germline ends. Germline CDR1 MGHRA, CDR2 YSYEKL. The CDR3 loop reads CASSQDPQIWTGNTIYF. The CDR3 DNA sequence: TGCGCCAGCAGCCAAGACCCCCAGATTTGGACAGGAAACACCATATATTTT.

The CDR3 sequence: CASSQGQGEGYTF. The CDR3 DNA is TGCGCCAGCAGCCAAGGACAGGGTGAAGGCTACACCTTC. The chain combines TRBV4-1 with TRBJ1-2, with 7 bases matching TRBD1. J was trimmed by 8 bases and V by 1 base; bases with no gene match: 4. The CDR3 runs to 13 residues. In germline, CDR1 is MGHRA, CDR2 YSYEKL.

CDR3 sequence reads: CASRFLSGTGIYEQYF. The CDR3 DNA follows: TGTGCCAGCCGATTCCTCAGCGGGACGGGTATCTACGAGCAGTACTTC. The chain joins TRBV11-3 to TRBJ2-7; 7 nucleotides line up with TRBD2. V lost 8 bases, J lost 3 bases, and 16 bases stayed unmatched. CDR1 and CDR2 (germline): SGHNT, YENEEA. The CDR3 runs to 16 residues.

The rearrangement joins TRBV14 to TRBJ2-5, with unresolved D. Trimming left V 4 bases short and J 8 bases short, with 14 bases between. The V gene's germline CDR1 is SGHDN and CDR2 FVKESK. The CDR3 runs to 13 residues. The DNA for the CDR3 is TGTGCCAGCAGCCTGGGTGTTTGGGCAACCCAGTACTTC. Its protein is CASSLGVWATQYF.

The chain's CDR3 is CASSDGLLGYTF. The CDR3 DNA is TGCGCCAGCAGTGACGGGCTGCTAGGCTACACCTTC. The J gene is TRBJ1-2, the V gene TRBV10-1; D not resolved. Germline CDR1 is WNHNN and CDR2 is SYGVQD (reference sequence). The CDR3 sequence is 12 residues long. Trimming took 3 bases from V and 8 from J, leaving 10 bases between them.

The chain joins TRBV4-2 to TRBJ1-6; a possible D gene is TRBD1 (5 bases). The V gene's germline CDR1 is LGHNA and CDR2 YNFKEQ. This CDR3 comprises 17 residues. Between the trimmed V and J ends, which lost 1 base and 7 bases, there was a span of 17 bases. The DNA of the CDR3 is TGTGCCAGCAGCCAAGGATATCCGGGACGGGTGAATTCACCCCTCCACTTT. It encodes CASSQGYPGRVNSPLHF.

The chain uses TRBV5-6 and TRBJ2-7; D unclear. The CDR3 totals 17 residues. CDR1 SGHDT and CDR2 YYEEEE come from the germline V gene. The V end was cut by 0 bases, the J end by 5 bases, with 21 bases between. The CDR3 region has the DNA TGTGCCAGCAGCTTGGTAGGATACTCCCTATCAGTGGACGAGCAGTACTTC. Translated, it gives CASSLVGYSLSVDEQYF.

This chain joins TRBV5-1 and TRBJ1-2; D might be TRBD1 (6 bases). V lost 4 bases to trimming and J lost 6 bases, with 16 bases between them. The V gene's germline CDR1 is SGHRS and CDR2 YFSETQ. This CDR3 is built from 14 residues. The CDR3, as DNA: TGCGCCAGCAGCGCCACAGGGATAGGGGATGGCTACACCTTC. Protein product: CASSATGIGDGYTF.

This chain connects TRBV7-9 to TRBJ1-6; D is ambiguous. V lost 4 bases and J lost 4, with 5 bases in between. The CDR3 is made up of 13 amino acids. CDR1 and CDR2 from the germline V gene are SEHNR and FQNEAQ (reference sequence). The CDR3: CASSSVYNSPLHF. The CDR3 DNA is TGTGCCAGCAGCTCGGTTTATAATTCACCCCTCCACTTT.

The chain recombines TRBV10-1 with TRBJ2-1, with 7 bases lining up with TRBD2. Per the germline V gene, CDR1 is WNHNN and CDR2 is SYGVQD (reference sequence). This CDR3 is 13 amino acids long. V lost 6 bases and J lost 10; bases outside the gene matches: 9. The chain's CDR3 is CASRSGTGREQFF. DNA of the CDR3: TGCGCCAGCAGGAGCGGGACCGGGAGGGAGCAGTTCTTC.

The chain has TRBV6-6 and TRBJ2-7; TRBD1 might be the D (5 bases). Germline CDR1 is MNHNY and CDR2 is SVGAGI (reference sequence). V shed 0 bases and J shed 3 bases, with 12 bases lying between them. The CDR3 extends over 15 amino acids. The CDR3 spells CASSYSTQELYEQYF. The CDR3 DNA sequence: TGTGCCAGCAGTTACTCGACACAGGAGCTCTACGAGCAGTACTTC.